Shown below are 7 T cell receptor beta chains from a single sample sequenced in a study of lymphopenia after photon versus proton radiotherapy. Assay: immunoSEQ multiplex PCR; the TCRdb copy retains only in-frame clones and omits some. The table includes some 20,000 clones, about nine tenths detected once. This material consisted of peripheral blood, taken from a patient treated with photon-based radiotherapy. These receptors were taken from a man aged 55 to 70 with pancreatic cancer.

The chain combines TRBV6-6 with TRBJ2-5, with D perhaps matching TRBD1 (6 bases). Germline V gene data show CDR1 as MNHNY and CDR2 as SVGAGI (reference sequence). This CDR3 has 15 amino acids. The V end was cut by 2 bases, the J end by 7 bases, with 17 bases between. This chain's CDR3 is CASSYDLTGVATQYF. The CDR3, as DNA: TGTGCCAGCAGTTACGATCTGACAGGAGTGGCGACCCAGTACTTC.

The chain recombines TRBV6-5 with TRBJ2-3; D gene uncertain. The CDR3 totals 13 residues. The germline V gene encodes CDR1 MNHEY and CDR2 SVGAGI. V was pared by 6 bases and J by 13 bases, with 20 bases between. This chain's CDR3 is CASRETPAPREYF. The CDR3 DNA sequence: TGTGCCAGCAGGGAGACTCCGGCCCCACGCGAGTATTTT.

The chain joins TRBV30 to TRBJ1-2, with D unresolved. The CDR3 consists of 12 residues. V gave up 5 bases and J gave up 5 bases, with 12 bases separating them. Germline V CDR1 and CDR2: GTSNPN, SVGIG (reference sequence). The CDR3 sequence: CAWSLGSYGYTF. In DNA form, the CDR3 reads TGTGCCTGGTCCCTGGGGAGTTATGGCTACACCTTC.

The gene calls are TRBV2 and TRBJ1-1; TRBD1 matches 7 bases. Germline CDR1 reads SNHLY; CDR2 reads FYNNEI. The trim removed 3 bases at V and 7 bases at J, leaving 2 bases unmatched. The CDR3 consists of 12 residues. The CDR3 bases are TGTGCCAGCAGTGAGCGGACAGGTGAAGCTTTCTTT. Its translation: CASSERTGEAFF.

The V gene is TRBV6-5, the J gene TRBJ2-2, with 7 bases that match TRBD1. Germline CDR1 MNHEY, CDR2 SVGAGI. After removal of 6 bases from V and 7 bases from J, the junction contained 8 bases not matched to a gene. The length of the CDR3 is 14 residues. CDR3 bases: TGTGCCAGCAGACTCCCGACAGGGTACGGGGAGCTGTTTTTT. Its translation: CASRLPTGYGELFF.

The V call is TRBV5-4, the J call TRBJ2-3; no clear D. CDR3 length: 14 amino acids. Trimming took 1 base from V and 0 from J, leaving 6 bases between them. Looked up from germline, CDR1 is SGHNT and CDR2 is YYREEE (reference sequence). The CDR3 nucleotides are TGTGCCAGCAGCTTGTACACCAGCACAGATACGCAGTATTTT. This gives the protein CASSLYTSTDTQYF.

There are a few counts of this clone. The chain links TRBV19 to TRBJ1-5, with 10 bases lining up with TRBD1. V lost 1 base, J lost 9 bases, and 6 bases stayed unmatched. Germline lookup yields CDR1 LNHDA and CDR2 SQIVND (reference sequence). The CDR3 spans 15 residues. CDR3 DNA sequence: TGTGCCAGTAGTATAGGGGGGACAGGGGTCCCGCCCCAGCATTTT. Its protein product is CASSIGGTGVPPQHF.